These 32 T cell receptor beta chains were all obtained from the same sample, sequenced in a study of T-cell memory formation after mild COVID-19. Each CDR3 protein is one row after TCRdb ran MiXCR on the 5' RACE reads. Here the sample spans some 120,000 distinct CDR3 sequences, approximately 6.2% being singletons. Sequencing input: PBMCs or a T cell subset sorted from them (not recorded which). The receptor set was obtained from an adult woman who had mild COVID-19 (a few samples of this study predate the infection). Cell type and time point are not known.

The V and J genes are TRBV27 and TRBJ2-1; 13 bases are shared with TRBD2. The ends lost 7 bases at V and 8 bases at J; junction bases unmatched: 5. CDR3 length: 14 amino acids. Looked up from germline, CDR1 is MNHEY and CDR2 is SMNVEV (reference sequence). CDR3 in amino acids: CASKTSGRADEQFF. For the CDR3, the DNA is TGTGCCAGCAAAACTAGCGGGAGGGCCGATGAGCAGTTCTTC.

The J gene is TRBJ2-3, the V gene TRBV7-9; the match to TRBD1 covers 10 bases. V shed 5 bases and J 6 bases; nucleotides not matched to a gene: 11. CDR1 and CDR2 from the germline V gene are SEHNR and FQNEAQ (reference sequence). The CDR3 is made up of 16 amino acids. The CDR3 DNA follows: TGTGCCAGCAGCCACCCCCGGGACAGGGGATCTGATACGCAGTATTTT. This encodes CASSHPRDRGSDTQYF.

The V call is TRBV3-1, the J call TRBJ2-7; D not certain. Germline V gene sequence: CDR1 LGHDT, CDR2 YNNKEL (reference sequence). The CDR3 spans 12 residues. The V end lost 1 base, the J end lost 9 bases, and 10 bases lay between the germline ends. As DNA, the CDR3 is TGTGCCAGCAGCCAAGGGCCGCTGGTGCAGTACTTC. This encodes CASSQGPLVQYF.

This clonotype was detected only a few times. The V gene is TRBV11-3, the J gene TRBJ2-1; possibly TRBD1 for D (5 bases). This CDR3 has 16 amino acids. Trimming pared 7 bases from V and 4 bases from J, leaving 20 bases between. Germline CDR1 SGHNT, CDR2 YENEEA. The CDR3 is CASTTDGQGFYNEQFF. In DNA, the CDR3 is TGTGCCAGCACCACAGACGGGCAGGGATTTTACAATGAGCAGTTCTTC.

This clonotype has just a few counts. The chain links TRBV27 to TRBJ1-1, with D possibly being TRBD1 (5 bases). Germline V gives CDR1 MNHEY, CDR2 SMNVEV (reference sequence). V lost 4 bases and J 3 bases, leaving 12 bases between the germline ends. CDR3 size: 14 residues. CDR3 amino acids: CASSSAFRDTEAFF. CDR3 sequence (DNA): TGTGCCAGCAGTTCTGCTTTCAGGGACACTGAAGCTTTCTTT.

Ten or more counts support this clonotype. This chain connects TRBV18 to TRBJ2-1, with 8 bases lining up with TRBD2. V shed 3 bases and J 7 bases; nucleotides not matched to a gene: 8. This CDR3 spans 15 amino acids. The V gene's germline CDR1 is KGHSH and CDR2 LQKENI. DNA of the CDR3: TGTGCCAGCTCACCTCTGAGCGGGAGCGGAAATGAGCAGTTCTTC. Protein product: CASSPLSGSGNEQFF.

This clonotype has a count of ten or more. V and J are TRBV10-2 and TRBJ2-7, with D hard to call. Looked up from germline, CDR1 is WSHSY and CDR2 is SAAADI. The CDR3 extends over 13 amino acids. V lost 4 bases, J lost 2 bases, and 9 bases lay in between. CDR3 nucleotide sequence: TGCGCCAGCAGTGGACCGCCAACCTACGAGCAGTACTTC. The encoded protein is CASSGPPTYEQYF.

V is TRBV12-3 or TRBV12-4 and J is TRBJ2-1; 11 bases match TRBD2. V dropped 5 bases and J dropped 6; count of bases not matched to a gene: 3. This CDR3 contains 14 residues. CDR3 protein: CASSTSGSFNEQFF. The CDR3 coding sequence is TGTGCCAGCAGTACTAGCGGGAGTTTCAATGAGCAGTTCTTC.

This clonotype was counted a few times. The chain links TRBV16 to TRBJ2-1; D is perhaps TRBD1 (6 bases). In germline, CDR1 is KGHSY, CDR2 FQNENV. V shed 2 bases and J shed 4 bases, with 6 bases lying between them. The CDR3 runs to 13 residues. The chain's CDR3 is CASSQRGYNEQFF. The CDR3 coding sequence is TGTGCCAGCAGCCAAAGGGGGTACAATGAGCAGTTCTTC. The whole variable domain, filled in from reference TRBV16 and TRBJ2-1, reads GEEVAQTPKHLVRGEGQKAKLYCAPIKGHSYVFWYQQVLKNEFKFLISFQNENVFDETGMPKERFSAKCLPNSPCSLEIQATKLEDSAVYFCASSQRGYNEQFFGPGTRLTVL.

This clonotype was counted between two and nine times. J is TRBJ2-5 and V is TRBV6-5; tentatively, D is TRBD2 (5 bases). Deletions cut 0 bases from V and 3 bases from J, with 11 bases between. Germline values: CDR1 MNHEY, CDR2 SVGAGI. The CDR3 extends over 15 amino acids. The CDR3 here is CASSYSRAHEETQYF. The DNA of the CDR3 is TGTGCCAGCAGTTACTCGAGGGCGCACGAAGAGACCCAGTACTTC.

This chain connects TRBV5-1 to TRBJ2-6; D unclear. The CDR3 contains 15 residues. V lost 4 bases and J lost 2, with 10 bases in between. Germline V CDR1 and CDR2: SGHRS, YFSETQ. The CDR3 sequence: CASSMSGTGANVLTF. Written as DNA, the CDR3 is TGCGCCAGCAGCATGTCTGGGACTGGGGCCAACGTCCTGACTTTC. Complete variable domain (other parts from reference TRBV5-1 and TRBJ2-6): KAGVTQTPRYLIKTRGQQVTLSCSPISGHRSVSWYQQTPGQGLQFLFEYFSETQRNKGNFPGRFSGRQFSNSRSEMNVSTLELGDSALYLCASSMSGTGANVLTFGAGSRLTVL.

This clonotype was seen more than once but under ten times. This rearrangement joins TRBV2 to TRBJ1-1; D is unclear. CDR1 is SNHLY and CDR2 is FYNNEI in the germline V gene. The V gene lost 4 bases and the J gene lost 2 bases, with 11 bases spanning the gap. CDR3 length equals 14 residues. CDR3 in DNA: TGTGCCAGCAGTGCTGGGGATCCTAACACTGAAGCTTTCTTT. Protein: CASSAGDPNTEAFF.

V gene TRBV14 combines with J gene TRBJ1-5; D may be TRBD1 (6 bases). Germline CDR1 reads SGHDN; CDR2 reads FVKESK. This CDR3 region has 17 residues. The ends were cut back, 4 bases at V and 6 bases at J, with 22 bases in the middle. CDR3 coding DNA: TGTGCCAGCAGCCTTTCGCCTCAGGGGCCCCGGGGTCAGCCCCAGCATTTT. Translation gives CASSLSPQGPRGQPQHF.

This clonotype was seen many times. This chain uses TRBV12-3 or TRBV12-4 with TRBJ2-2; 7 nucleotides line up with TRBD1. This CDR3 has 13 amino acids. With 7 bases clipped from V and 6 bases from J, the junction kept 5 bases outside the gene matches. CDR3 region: CASIQGLPGELFF. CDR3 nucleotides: TGTGCCAGCATACAGGGGCTCCCCGGGGAGCTGTTTTTT.

CDR3 sequence: CASSPSTNQPQHF. The CDR3 region has the DNA TGTGCCAGCAGCCCCAGCACAAATCAGCCCCAGCATTTT. The chain employs TRBV12-3 or TRBV12-4 and TRBJ1-5; D is unclear. This CDR3 has 13 amino acids. Deletions cut 6 bases from V and 4 bases from J, with 10 bases between.

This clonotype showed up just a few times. CDR3 residues: CATSRGLVTGELFF. The CDR3 DNA sequence: TGTGCCACCAGCAGAGGCCTCGTTACCGGGGAGCTGTTTTTT. This chain uses TRBV15 with TRBJ2-2, with no clear D. Germline CDR1 LNHNV, CDR2 YYDKDF (reference sequence). Trimming took off 1 base at V and 5 bases at J, with 8 bases between the two ends. The CDR3 length is 14 residues. Together with reference TRBV15 and TRBJ2-2, the CDR3 gives the full variable domain: DAMVIQNPRYQVTQFGKPVTLSCSQTLNHNVMYWYQQKSSQAPKLLFHYYDKDFNNEADTPDNFQSRRPNTSFCFLDIRSPGLGDTAMYLCATSRGLVTGELFFGEGSRLTVL.

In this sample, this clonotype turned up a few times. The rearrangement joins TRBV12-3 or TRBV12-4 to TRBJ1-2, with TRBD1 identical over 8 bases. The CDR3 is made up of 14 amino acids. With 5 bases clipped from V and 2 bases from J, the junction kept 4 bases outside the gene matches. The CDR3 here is CASSRRTGNYGYTF. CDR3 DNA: TGTGCCAGCAGTCGTAGGACAGGGAACTATGGCTACACCTTC.

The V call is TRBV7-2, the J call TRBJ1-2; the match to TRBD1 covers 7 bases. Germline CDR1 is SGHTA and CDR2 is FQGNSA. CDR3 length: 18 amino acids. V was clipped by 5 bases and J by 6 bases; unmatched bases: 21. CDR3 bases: TGTGCCAGCAGCCCAATCTACACCCGGACAGGTGAAGGGGATGGCTACACCTTC. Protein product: CASSPIYTRTGEGDGYTF.

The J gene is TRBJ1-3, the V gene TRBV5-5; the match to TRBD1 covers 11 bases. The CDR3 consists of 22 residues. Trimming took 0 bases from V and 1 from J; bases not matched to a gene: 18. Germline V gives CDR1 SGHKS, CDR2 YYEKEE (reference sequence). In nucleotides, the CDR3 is TGTGCCAGCAGCTTGGCCGGTGGCGTCTGGACAGGGGGCTTCGGTTCTGGAAACACCATATATTTT. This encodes CASSLAGGVWTGGFGSGNTIYF.

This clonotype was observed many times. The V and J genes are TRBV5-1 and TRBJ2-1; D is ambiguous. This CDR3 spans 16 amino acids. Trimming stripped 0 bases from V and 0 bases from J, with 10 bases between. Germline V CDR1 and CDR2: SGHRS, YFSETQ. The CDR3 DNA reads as TGCGCCAGCAGCTTGGCCGGGTTGAGCTCCTACAATGAGCAGTTCTTC. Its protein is CASSLAGLSSYNEQFF.

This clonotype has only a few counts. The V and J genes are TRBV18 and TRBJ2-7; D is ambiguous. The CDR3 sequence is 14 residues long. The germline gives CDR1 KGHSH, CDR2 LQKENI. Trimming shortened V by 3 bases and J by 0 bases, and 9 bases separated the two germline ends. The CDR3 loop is CASSPTTASYEQYF. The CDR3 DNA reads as TGTGCCAGCTCACCTACTACGGCCTCCTACGAGCAGTACTTC. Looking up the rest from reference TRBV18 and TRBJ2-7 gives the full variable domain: NAGVMQNPRHLVRRRGQEARLRCSPMKGHSHVYWYRQLPEEGLKFMVYLQKENIIDESGMPKERFSAEFPKEGPSILRIQQVVRGDSAAYFCASSPTTASYEQYFGPGTRLTVT.

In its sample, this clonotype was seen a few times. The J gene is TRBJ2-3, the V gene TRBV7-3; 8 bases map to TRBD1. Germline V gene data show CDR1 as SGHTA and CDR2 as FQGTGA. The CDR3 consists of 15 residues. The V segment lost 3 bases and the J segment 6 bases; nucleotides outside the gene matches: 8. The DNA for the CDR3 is TGTGCCAGCAGCTTGCGGACAGGGCGGTCGGATACGCAGTATTTT. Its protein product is CASSLRTGRSDTQYF.

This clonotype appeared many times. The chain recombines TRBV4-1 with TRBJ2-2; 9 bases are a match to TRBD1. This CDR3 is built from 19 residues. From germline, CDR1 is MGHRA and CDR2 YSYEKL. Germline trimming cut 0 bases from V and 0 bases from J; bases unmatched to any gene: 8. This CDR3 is CASSQDFLGQGPNTGELFF. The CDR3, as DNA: TGCGCCAGCAGCCAAGATTTTTTGGGACAGGGACCGAACACCGGGGAGCTGTTTTTT.

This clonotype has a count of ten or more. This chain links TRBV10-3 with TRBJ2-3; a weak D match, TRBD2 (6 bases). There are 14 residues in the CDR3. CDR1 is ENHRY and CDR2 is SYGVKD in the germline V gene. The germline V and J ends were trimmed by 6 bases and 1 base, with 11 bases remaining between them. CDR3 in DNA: TGTGCCATCAGAGAGACTAGAGGCACAGATACGCAGTATTTT. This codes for CAIRETRGTDTQYF.

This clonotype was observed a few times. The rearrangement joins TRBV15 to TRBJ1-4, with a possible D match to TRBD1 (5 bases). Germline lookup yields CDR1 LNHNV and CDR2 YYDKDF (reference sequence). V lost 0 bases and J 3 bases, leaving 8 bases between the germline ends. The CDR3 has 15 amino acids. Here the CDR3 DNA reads TGTGCCACCAGCAGAGATGCAGGGTCTAATGAAAAACTGTTTTTT. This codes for CATSRDAGSNEKLFF.

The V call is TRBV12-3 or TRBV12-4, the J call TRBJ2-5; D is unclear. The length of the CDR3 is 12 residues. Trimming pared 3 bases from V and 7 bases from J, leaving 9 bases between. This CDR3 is CASSFRATTQYF. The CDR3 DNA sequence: TGTGCCAGCAGTTTTAGAGCAACGACCCAGTACTTC.

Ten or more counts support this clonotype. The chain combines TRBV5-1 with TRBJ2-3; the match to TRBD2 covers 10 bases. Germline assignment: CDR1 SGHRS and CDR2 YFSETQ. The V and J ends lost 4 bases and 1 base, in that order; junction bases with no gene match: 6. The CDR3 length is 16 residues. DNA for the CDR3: TGCGCCAGCAGCACGTCAGCGGGGGGGCGCACAGATACGCAGTATTTT. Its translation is CASSTSAGGRTDTQYF.

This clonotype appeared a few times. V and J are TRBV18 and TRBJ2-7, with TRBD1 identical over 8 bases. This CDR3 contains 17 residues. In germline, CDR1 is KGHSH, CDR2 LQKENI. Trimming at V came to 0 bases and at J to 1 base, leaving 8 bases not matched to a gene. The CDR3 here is CASSPPMGGQGSYEQYF. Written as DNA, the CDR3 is TGTGCCAGCTCACCACCGATGGGAGGACAGGGTTCCTACGAGCAGTACTTC.

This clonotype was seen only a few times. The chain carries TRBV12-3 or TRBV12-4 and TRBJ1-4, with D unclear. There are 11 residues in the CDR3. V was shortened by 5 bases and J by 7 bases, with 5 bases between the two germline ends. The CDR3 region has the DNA TGTGCCAGCAGTCTTTCTGAAAAACTGTTTTTT. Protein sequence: CASSLSEKLFF.

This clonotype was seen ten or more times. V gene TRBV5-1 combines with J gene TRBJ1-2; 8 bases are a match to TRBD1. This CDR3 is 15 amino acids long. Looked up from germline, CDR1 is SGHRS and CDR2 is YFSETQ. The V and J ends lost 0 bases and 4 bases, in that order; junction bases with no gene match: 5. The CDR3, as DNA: TGCGCCAGCAGCTTGGACGGACAGGGACCCTATGGCTACACCTTC. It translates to CASSLDGQGPYGYTF.

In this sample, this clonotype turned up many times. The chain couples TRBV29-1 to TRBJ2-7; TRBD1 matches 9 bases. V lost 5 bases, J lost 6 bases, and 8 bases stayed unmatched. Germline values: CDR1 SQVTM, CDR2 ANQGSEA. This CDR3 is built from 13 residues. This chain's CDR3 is CSVRSGQGVEQYF. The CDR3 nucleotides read TGCAGCGTTCGGTCGGGACAGGGCGTCGAGCAGTACTTC.

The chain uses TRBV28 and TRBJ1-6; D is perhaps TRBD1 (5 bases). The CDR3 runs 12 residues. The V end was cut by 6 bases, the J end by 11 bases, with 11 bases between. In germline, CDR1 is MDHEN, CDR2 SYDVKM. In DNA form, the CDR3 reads TGTGCCAGCAGGGGGCTCGAAACACCCCTCCACTTT. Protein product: CASRGLETPLHF. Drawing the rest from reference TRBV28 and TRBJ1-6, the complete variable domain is DVKVTQSSRYLVKRTGEKVFLECVQDMDHENMFWYRQDPGLGLRLIYFSYDVKMKEKGDIPEGYSVSREKKERFSLILESASTNQTSMYLCASRGLETPLHFGNGTRLTVT.